This T cell receptor beta chain originates from a study of early T cells in non-severe SARS-CoV-2 infection. Background on the study: Investigators sequenced bulk RNA drawn from unsorted whole blood, and chains remained unpaired.

Per the germline V gene, CDR1 is SNHLY and CDR2 is FYNNEI. V lost 6 bases and J lost 2, with 11 bases in between. The CDR3 length is 13 residues. This clonotype was seen a few times. What it binds is not known. Researchers attached unique molecular identifiers to individual cDNA molecules. TCRdb independently ran MiXCR on the 5' RACE reads; one entry per CDR3 protein. Here the sample spans 70,000 to 90,000 distinct CDR3 sequences, 12% being singletons. Broader study findings: A preference for anti-spike CD8 responses marked VDJdb matching, which missed private and CD4 specificities.

The receptor was isolated from an adult who was a healthcare worker with PCR-confirmed SARS-CoV-2 infection or an uninfected control (not recorded which). The J gene is TRBJ2-7, the V gene TRBV2; D perhaps matches TRBD1 (6 bases). Sequencing used whole blood. This CDR3 reads CASRDRRAYEQYF. The CDR3 DNA reads TGTGCCAGCAGAGACAGGCGCGCCTACGAGCAGTACTTC.